This TCR beta chain originates from a study of T cell responses to AZD1222 COVID-19 vaccine. General study results and limits: Only a handful of AZD1222 recipients were seropositive at baseline. Nearly half of spike-specific TCRs reportedly target variant regions that are unmutated in the B.1.351 and B.1.1.7 variants.

Only in-frame clones appear in the TCRdb table, and some are missing; sequencing was by immunoSEQ multiplex PCR. Of about 110,000 clones listed, about 86% are singletons. Trimming left V 0 bases short and J 1 base short, with 16 bases between. The CDR3 has 17 amino acids. Germline CDR1 reads SGHAT; CDR2 reads FQNNGV. In the case of this clone: Antigen unknown.

This chain joins TRBV11-2 and TRBJ2-7, with D perhaps being TRBD1 or TRBD2 (5 bases each). Sequenced here: peripheral blood, sampled on day 0 of AZD1222 vaccination. The TCR comes from an adult in good health. Here the CDR3 reads CASSLESRGTSSYEQYF. CDR3 DNA: TGTGCCAGCAGCTTAGAGTCTAGAGGGACGAGTTCCTACGAGCAGTACTTC.